Sequencing of this T cell receptor (beta chain) was carried out in a study of a mutant IDH1 vaccine in newly diagnosed glioma. CDR1 and CDR2 from the germline V gene are MNHEY and SVGAGI. This CDR3 contains 15 residues. Trimming took off 2 bases at V and 3 bases at J, with 13 bases between the two ends. Profiling relied on immunoSEQ multiplex PCR, and the TCRdb table lists in-frame clones only, not all of them. The data contain approximately 22,000 clones, about 81% of them singletons. This sample's time point: week 47, end of study. Vaccination used 300 ug of mutant IDH1 20-mer peptide per dose, with topical imiquimod. This clone was picked up a small number of times. What it binds is not known.

The input for sequencing was PBMCs, taken from a glioma patient whose treatment included an IDH1 peptide vaccine. The clonotype was recovered from a middle-aged man with glioma. Some clones in this sample may be carry-over from other donors' samples. The J gene is TRBJ1-1, the V gene TRBV6-5; tentative D call: TRBD1 (5 bases). The CDR3 DNA reads TGTGCCAGCAGTTACGGAGGCTGGGGGGACACTGAAGCTTTCTTT. It is translated as CASSYGGWGDTEAFF.